The 19 T cell receptor beta chains in this list originate from one sample, sequenced in a study of blood T cell repertoires in COVID-19. This table comes from immunoSEQ multiplex PCR, and its TCRdb copy is limited to in-frame clones, with some not included. This table has about 87,000 clones, 70% to 90% appearing once. The sample taken for sequencing was peripheral blood. These receptors all come from a woman aged 80 or over with COVID-19, enrolled during active disease.

V gene TRBV4-1 combines with J gene TRBJ1-1, with 7 bases lining up with TRBD1. With 2 bases clipped from V and 0 bases from J, the junction kept 0 bases outside the gene matches. From germline, CDR1 is MGHRA and CDR2 YSYEKL. The CDR3 consists of 14 residues. CDR3 sequence (DNA): TGCGCCAGCAGCCAACAGGGGGTGAACACTGAAGCTTTCTTT. Protein sequence: CASSQQGVNTEAFF.

The gene calls are TRBV19 and TRBJ1-4; D is uncertain. Trimming removed 9 bases from V and 12 bases from J, with 23 bases in between. CDR3 size: 14 residues. CDR1 LNHDA and CDR2 SQIVND come from the germline V gene (reference sequence). The CDR3 reads CASREPRMGTELFF. As DNA, the CDR3 is TGTGCCAGCAGAGAACCCCGTATGGGTACAGAACTGTTTTTT.

V gene TRBV18 combines with J gene TRBJ1-6, with TRBD1 matching 8 bases. The V and J ends lost 4 bases and 8 bases, in that order; junction bases with no gene match: 4. CDR3 length: 14 residues. The germline V gene encodes CDR1 KGHSH and CDR2 LQKENI. CDR3 region: CASSQGQADSPLHF. The CDR3 region has the DNA TGTGCCAGCTCACAGGGACAGGCGGATTCACCCCTCCACTTT.

The chain is built from TRBV3-1 (or the pseudogene TRBV3-2) and TRBJ2-5, with D possibly matching TRBD1 (5 bases). The V end was cut by 4 bases, the J end by 4 bases, with 16 bases between. This CDR3 region has 15 residues. Per the germline V gene, CDR1 is LGHDT and CDR2 is YNNKEL (reference sequence). CDR3 in amino acids: CASSLDLQGTETQYF. The CDR3 nucleotides read TGTGCCAGCAGCCTGGACCTCCAGGGAACAGAGACCCAGTACTTC.

The V and J genes are TRBV9 and TRBJ1-2; a possible D gene is TRBD1 (6 bases). Germline V gene lookup returns CDR1 SGDLS and CDR2 YYNGEE. This CDR3 comprises 14 residues. V was cut by 6 bases and J by 0 bases, with 12 bases left in between. The CDR3 DNA follows: TGTGCCAGCACTCAAGGGACATCTAACTATGGCTACACCTTC. Translating it yields CASTQGTSNYGYTF.

V is TRBV18 and J is TRBJ2-2; 8 nucleotides line up with TRBD1. Losses at the gene ends were 3 bases for V and 6 bases for J; bases not matched to a gene: 6. Germline V CDR1 and CDR2: KGHSH, LQKENI. The CDR3 is 15 amino acids. CDR3 region: CASSPFQGAAGELFF. The CDR3 DNA follows: TGTGCCAGCTCACCGTTCCAGGGGGCGGCCGGGGAGCTGTTTTTT.

CDR3 DNA sequence: TGTGCCAGCAGTTCCGGGACATGGCAAGAGACCCAGTACTTC. Amino acid sequence: CASSSGTWQETQYF. The chain combines TRBV6-2 or TRBV6-3 with TRBJ2-5; tentative D call: TRBD1 (6 bases). Germline loops: CDR1 MNHEY, CDR2 SVGEGT. The CDR3 consists of 14 residues. Trimming stripped 4 bases from V and 2 bases from J, with 11 bases between.

This chain links TRBV19 with TRBJ1-6, with 9 nucleotides matching TRBD1. Germline assignment: CDR1 LNHDA and CDR2 SQIVND (reference sequence). V lost 11 bases and J lost 9; bases outside the gene matches: 17. The CDR3 contains 16 residues. In nucleotides, the CDR3 is TGTGCCTCAGATACGGTACCGGGACAGGGAGGTTCACCCCTCCACTTT. This encodes CASDTVPGQGGSPLHF.

The rearrangement joins TRBV2 to TRBJ2-3; 7 bases are a match to TRBD2. V shed 7 bases, J shed 4 bases, and the junction held 5 bases outside the gene matches. Germline loops: CDR1 SNHLY, CDR2 FYNNEI. The CDR3 spans 13 residues. The chain's CDR3 is CASIPGLPDTQYF. The CDR3 DNA reads TGTGCCAGCATCCCGGGACTACCAGATACGCAGTATTTT.

V is TRBV30 and J is TRBJ2-1, with a possible D match to TRBD1 (5 bases). V lost 4 bases to trimming and J lost 0 bases, with 16 bases between them. Germline V gene lookup returns CDR1 GTSNPN and CDR2 SVGIG (reference sequence). The CDR3 spans 16 residues. This CDR3 is CAWKGRGASSYNEQFF. CDR3 in DNA: TGTGCCTGGAAAGGTAGGGGCGCGAGCTCCTACAATGAGCAGTTCTTC.

The rearrangement links TRBV30 to TRBJ1-1; possibly TRBD1 for D (5 bases). The germline V and J ends were trimmed by 4 bases and 5 bases, with 11 bases remaining between them. The CDR3 sequence is 12 residues long. CDR1 is GTSNPN and CDR2 is SVGIG in the germline V gene (reference sequence). Written as DNA, the CDR3 is TGTGCCTGGACCGCAGGGAGGACTGAAGCTTTCTTT. Amino acid sequence: CAWTAGRTEAFF.

The chain is built from TRBV18 and TRBJ1-3; 7 bases are shared with TRBD1. In germline, CDR1 is KGHSH, CDR2 LQKENI. J lost 0 bases, V lost 2 bases, and 7 bases had no gene match. The CDR3 extends over 17 amino acids. The CDR3 bases are TGTGCCAGCTCACCAGGAGGGGGCCTATCCTCTGGAAACACCATATATTTT. Its protein product is CASSPGGGLSSGNTIYF. Full variable domain (outside the CDR3, taken from reference TRBV18 and TRBJ1-3): NAGVMQNPRHLVRRRGQEARLRCSPMKGHSHVYWYRQLPEEGLKFMVYLQKENIIDESGMPKERFSAEFPKEGPSILRIQQVVRGDSAAYFCASSPGGGLSSGNTIYFGEGSWLTVV.

The sample holds a few counts of this clone. The CDR3 sequence is CASSLGNRDREMNTEAFF. The CDR3 nucleotides read TGTGCCAGCAGCTTAGGGAACCGGGACAGAGAAATGAACACTGAAGCTTTCTTT. The chain uses TRBV7-9 and TRBJ1-1; TRBD1 matches 7 bases. CDR1 is SEHNR, CDR2 FQNEAQ, per germline (reference sequence). Trimming took 1 base from V and 0 from J; bases not matched to a gene: 11. CDR3 length equals 18 residues. Full variable domain (outside the CDR3, taken from reference TRBV7-9 and TRBJ1-1): DTGVSQNPRHKITKRGQNVTFRCDPISEHNRLYWYRQTLGQGPEFLTYFQNEAQLEKSRLLSDRFSAERPKGSFSTLEIQRTEQGDSAMYLCASSLGNRDREMNTEAFFGQGTRLTVV.

V and J are TRBV12-5 and TRBJ2-1, with TRBD2 matching over 12 bases. Per germline, CDR1 LGHNT and CDR2 FRNRAP. Losses at the gene ends were 4 bases for V and 0 bases for J; bases not matched to a gene: 7. CDR3 length equals 18 residues. CDR3 amino acids: CASGSGLAGPSSYNEQFF. The CDR3, as DNA: TGTGCTAGTGGTTCAGGACTAGCGGGGCCGAGCTCCTACAATGAGCAGTTCTTC.

This chain uses TRBV29-1 with TRBJ2-2; possibly TRBD2 for D (5 bases). CDR3 length: 15 residues. The germline V gene has CDR1 SQVTM and CDR2 ANQGSEA. V was clipped by 0 bases and J by 4 bases, with 12 bases between them. The DNA of the CDR3 is TGCAGCGTTGAAGATGTGGGAGTAGCCACCGGGGAGCTGTTTTTT. Encoded protein: CSVEDVGVATGELFF.

This chain links TRBV7-2 with TRBJ2-7; possibly TRBD2 for D (7 bases). The germline CDR1 and CDR2 sequences are SGHTA and FQGNSA. This CDR3 spans 13 amino acids. Trimming took off 5 bases at V and 7 bases at J, with 15 bases between the two ends. CDR3 sequence (DNA): TGTGCCAGCAGCCTACGGACAGCGGGGGAGCAGTACTTC. It is translated as CASSLRTAGEQYF.

V gene TRBV19 combines with J gene TRBJ1-1; no clear D. Germline V lookup: CDR1 LNHDA, CDR2 SQIVND (reference sequence). Trimming shortened V by 3 bases and J by 2 bases, and 7 bases separated the two germline ends. The CDR3 consists of 13 residues. The CDR3: CASSMTFNTEAFF. CDR3 in DNA: TGTGCCAGTAGTATGACTTTTAACACTGAAGCTTTCTTT.

V is TRBV3-1 (or the pseudogene TRBV3-2) and J is TRBJ2-1; 12 nucleotides match TRBD2. Germline CDR1 LGHDT, CDR2 YNNKEL (reference sequence). This CDR3 is 17 amino acids long. V was pared by 4 bases and J by 4 bases, with 8 bases of the junction left unmatched. The CDR3 sequence: CASSPRLAGDEYNEQFF. CDR3 nucleotides: TGTGCCAGCAGCCCGCGACTAGCGGGAGACGAATACAATGAGCAGTTCTTC.

The chain has TRBV28 and TRBJ1-2, with D perhaps TRBD1 (5 bases). This CDR3 is built from 14 residues. V lost 4 bases and J 2 bases, leaving 11 bases between the germline ends. Germline-derived CDR1 and CDR2 are MDHEN and SYDVKM. CDR3 sequence (DNA): TGTGCCAGCAGTTCCGGGGGGTCCAACTATGGCTACACCTTC. Protein product: CASSSGGSNYGYTF.